This TCR beta chain derives from a study of technical replicates of blood from a handful of donors. Trimming removed 0 bases from V and 7 bases from J; junction bases left unmatched: 5. CDR3 size: 14 residues. Germline-derived CDR1 and CDR2 are SEHNR and FQNEAQ (reference sequence). Generated by immunoSEQ multiplex PCR, the TCRdb table keeps only in-frame clones and is missing some. The sample holds under 75,000 clones, around 87% seen once. This TCR came from a human donor in good health. Some clones in this sample may be carry-over from other donors' samples. The chain joins TRBV7-9 to TRBJ2-5; 7 bases agree with TRBD2. Sequencing was performed on PBMCs. CDR3 sequence reads: CASSLAAGEGTQYF. CDR3 DNA: TGTGCCAGCAGCTTAGCGGCCGGGGAGGGGACCCAGTACTTC.